This entry is about one TCR beta chain. Its antigen is not known. Profiles of TCR beta VDJ and CDR3 were generated from a genomic DNA template. Using its own MiXCR run on the reads, TCRdb lists one record per CDR3 protein. Among 200,000 or so distinct CDR3 sequences, about three fifths were seen once, and the ten largest hold around 45%. This entry comes from a study of CD8+CD57+ T cells in acquired aplastic anemia. Study-wide background: DNA per sorted CD4+ or CD8+ sample ranged roughly 0.19 to 27.4 ug, averaging roughly 3.2 ug.

General study results and limits: Shared by patients and controls, some 29 CD8+ CDR3s were abundant in patients. Between patients and controls, CD8+ Simpson's diversity did not vary significantly.

Germline CDR1 is SEHNR and CDR2 is FQNEAQ (reference sequence). V was clipped by 6 bases and J by 2 bases, with 11 bases between them. The CDR3 runs to 13 residues. The source of this sequence is a human donor with severe aplastic anemia or a healthy control (not recorded which). The J gene is TRBJ2-7, the V gene TRBV7-9; the D is unclear. Material for sequencing was sorted CD4+, CD8+, or CD8+CD57+ T cells (not recorded which) from PBMCs. This CDR3 reads CASSLYQTYEQYF. The DNA for the CDR3 is TGTGCCAGCAGTTTATACCAAACCTACGAGCAGTACTTC. Supplemented by reference TRBV7-9 and TRBJ2-7, the full variable domain reads DTGVSQNPRHKITKRGQNVTFRCDPISEHNRLYWYRQTLGQGPEFLTYFQNEAQLEKSRLLSDRFSAERPKGSFSTLEIQRTEQGDSAMYLCASSLYQTYEQYFGPGTRLTVT.